The 21 T cell receptor beta chains reported below all come from one sample, sequenced in a study of Graves' ophthalmopathy and Graves' hyperthyroidism. Scientists amplified the TCR beta CDR3 regions from RNA transcripts. Second-round multiplex PCR came after a first-round RT-PCR that employed HTBI primers. TCRdb re-called the multiplex PCR reads through MiXCR, storing one row per CDR3 protein. Counted here are around 1.1 million distinct CDR3 sequences, 36% occurring once; the ten biggest clones make up over 8.5%. Sequencing input: peripheral blood or thyroid tissue (not recorded which). Receptors originate from an adult man with Graves' hyperthyroidism.

The sample holds many counts of this clonotype. The V gene is TRBV24-1, the J gene TRBJ2-2; D call uncertain. This CDR3 spans 15 amino acids. Trimming took off 5 bases at V and 3 bases at J, with 12 bases between the two ends. Germline V gene sequence: CDR1 KGHDR, CDR2 SFDVKD. Here the CDR3 reads CATSGTLHDTGELFF. The DNA for the CDR3 is TGTGCCACCAGTGGTACCCTTCACGACACCGGGGAGCTGTTTTTT.

The chain is built from TRBV7-2 and TRBJ2-7; TRBD1 is a possible D gene (6 bases). V lost 8 bases and J 8 bases, leaving 31 bases between the germline ends. This CDR3 contains 17 residues. The germline CDR1 and CDR2 sequences are SGHTA and FQGNSA. CDR3 region: CASEDSFGDEQGSQQYF. CDR3 DNA: TGTGCCAGCGAGGACAGCTTCGGCGACGAGCAGGGAAGTCAGCAGTACTTC. The complete variable domain, with remaining parts taken from reference TRBV7-2 and TRBJ2-7, reads GAGVSQSPSNKVTEKGKDVELRCDPISGHTALYWYRQSLGQGLEFLIYFQGNSAPDKSGLPSDRFSAERTGGSVSTLTIQRTQQEDSAVYLCASEDSFGDEQGSQQYFGPGTRLTVT.

This clonotype was picked up one time. This sequence joins TRBV5-1 and TRBJ1-2; TRBD1 matches at 8 bases. The germline V gene encodes CDR1 SGHRS and CDR2 YFSETQ. J gave up 3 bases and V 4 bases, and 8 bases lay outside the gene matches. The CDR3 length is 15 residues. Written as DNA, the CDR3 is TGCGCCAGCAGCGTTGACGGGACAGGCTACTATGGCTACACCTTC. It codes for CASSVDGTGYYGYTF.

V and J are TRBV7-2 and TRBJ2-7, with 9 positions matching TRBD1. Germline assignment: CDR1 SGHTA and CDR2 FQGNSA. The CDR3 runs 17 residues. V dropped 6 bases and J dropped 4; count of bases not matched to a gene: 16. CDR3 in amino acids: CASSYYPRGQGVYEQYF. CDR3 nucleotide sequence: TGTGCCAGCAGTTACTATCCTCGGGGACAGGGTGTATACGAGCAGTACTTC.

CDR3 bases: TGTGCCAGCAGCACCTACAAGGCCACTGAAGCTTTCTTT. The encoded protein is CASSTYKATEAFF. The V call is TRBV7-6, the J call TRBJ1-1; D not certain. Germline assignment: CDR1 SGHVS and CDR2 FNYEAQ. The length of the CDR3 is 13 residues. Trimming pared 5 bases from V and 4 bases from J, leaving 11 bases between.

The CDR3 spells CASSLMHRGGNQPQHF. The DNA for the CDR3 is TGTGCCAGCAGCCTCATGCACAGGGGCGGGAATCAGCCCCAGCATTTT. This chain uses TRBV7-2 with TRBJ1-5; 7 nucleotides agree with TRBD1. CDR1 and CDR2 (germline): SGHTA, FQGNSA. V was pared by 5 bases and J by 4 bases, with 11 bases of the junction left unmatched. There are 16 residues in the CDR3.

The rearrangement uses TRBV14 and TRBJ2-7; 8 bases align to TRBD2. The CDR3 spans 14 residues. The germline V gene encodes CDR1 SGHDN and CDR2 FVKESK. V shed 3 bases, J shed 3 bases, and the junction held 4 bases outside the gene matches. CDR3 DNA: TGTGCCAGCAGCCAGCCGGGACTAGGCTACGAGCAGTACTTC. This translates into CASSQPGLGYEQYF.

This clonotype was detected many times. This sequence joins TRBV5-8 and TRBJ1-2, with 8 nucleotides matching TRBD1. The germline V gene has CDR1 SGHTS and CDR2 YDEGEE. The CDR3 has 14 amino acids. V lost 2 bases to trimming and J lost 4 bases; unmatched junction nucleotides: 4. CDR3 loop: CASSFLQGGYGYTF. In nucleotides, the CDR3 is TGTGCCAGCAGCTTCCTACAGGGGGGCTATGGCTACACCTTC.

Many counts were recorded for this clonotype. The V call is TRBV7-9, the J call TRBJ1-2, with D possibly being TRBD1 (6 bases). Germline V lookup: CDR1 SEHNR, CDR2 FQNEAQ (reference sequence). This CDR3 has 12 residues. The V gene lost 5 bases and the J gene lost 8 bases, with 12 bases spanning the gap. The CDR3 coding sequence is TGTGCCAGCAGCGCCGACAGGCTGGGCTACACCTTC. This encodes CASSADRLGYTF.

This clonotype was detected ten times or more. The chain carries TRBV10-3 and TRBJ1-1, with a tentative D call TRBD1 (5 bases). V shed 4 bases and J shed 4 bases, with 10 bases lying between them. CDR1 and CDR2 (germline): ENHRY, SYGVKD. The CDR3 is 13 amino acids. The CDR3 nucleotides read TGTGCCATCAGTGGGTTCGGGACCACTGAAGCTTTCTTT. Its translation: CAISGFGTTEAFF.

The chain recombines TRBV18 with TRBJ1-1; D possibly corresponds to TRBD1 (6 bases). CDR3 size: 14 residues. The V end lost 3 bases, the J end lost 3 bases, and 11 bases lay between the germline ends. Germline V lookup: CDR1 KGHSH, CDR2 LQKENI. The CDR3 here is CASSPRDTDTEAFF. CDR3 sequence (DNA): TGTGCCAGCTCACCTAGGGACACCGACACTGAAGCTTTCTTT.

This clonotype was picked up many times. The chain combines TRBV9 with TRBJ1-1; TRBD1 aligns across 8 bases. The V and J ends lost 2 bases and 4 bases, in that order; junction bases with no gene match: 4. The CDR3 spans 14 residues. CDR1 is SGDLS, CDR2 YYNGEE, per germline. CDR3 region: CASSVRGQGTEAFF. The DNA of the CDR3 is TGTGCCAGCAGCGTCAGAGGACAGGGCACTGAAGCTTTCTTT.

The chain is built from TRBV28 and TRBJ2-7; 10 positions match TRBD1. Germline lookup yields CDR1 MDHEN and CDR2 SYDVKM. J gave up 2 bases and V 2 bases, and 3 bases lay outside the gene matches. There are 15 residues in the CDR3. As DNA, the CDR3 is TGTGCCAGCAGTTTAATGGACAGGGGGGCCTACGAGCAGTACTTC. Its protein product is CASSLMDRGAYEQYF.

This clonotype was detected ten times or more. The V and J genes are TRBV6-5 and TRBJ1-2; 7 nucleotides line up with TRBD1. V lost 4 bases, J lost 7 bases, and 6 bases stayed unmatched. The length of the CDR3 is 13 residues. The germline gives CDR1 MNHEY, CDR2 SVGAGI. The DNA for the CDR3 is TGTGCCAGCAGTTCAGACAGGGTGGGTGGCTACACCTTC. Its translation is CASSSDRVGGYTF.

The chain employs TRBV4-2 and TRBJ2-3; TRBD2 matches at 8 bases. Trimming took 0 bases from V and 3 from J; bases not matched to a gene: 5. There are 16 residues in the CDR3. Germline assignment: CDR1 LGHNA and CDR2 YNFKEQ. The CDR3 loop reads CASSQDGLAGTDTQYF. CDR3 DNA sequence: TGTGCCAGCAGCCAAGATGGTCTAGCGGGTACAGATACGCAGTATTTT.

This clonotype was counted a few times. The chain recombines TRBV12-3 or TRBV12-4 with TRBJ2-7, with TRBD2 matching 8 bases. This CDR3 has 14 amino acids. V lost 3 bases to trimming and J lost 5 bases; unmatched junction nucleotides: 6. The CDR3 coding sequence is TGTGCCAGCAGTTTTGCGGGAGGTCCCGACGAGCAGTACTTC. It translates to CASSFAGGPDEQYF.

The chain has TRBV20-1 and TRBJ1-2, with a tentative D call TRBD1 (5 bases). The CDR3 runs 17 residues. The V and J ends lost 3 bases and 0 bases respectively, with 20 bases between them. CDR1 and CDR2 (germline): DFQATT, SNEGSKA (reference sequence). As DNA, the CDR3 is TGCAGTGCTAGCCGTCCCGGGCTGGGACTGTCTAACTATGGCTACACCTTC. It translates to CSASRPGLGLSNYGYTF.

This clonotype occurred many times. This chain joins TRBV6-5 and TRBJ2-5; possibly TRBD1 for D (6 bases). V lost 9 bases and J lost 1, with 12 bases in between. The CDR3 extends over 13 amino acids. Germline assignment: CDR1 MNHEY and CDR2 SVGAGI. CDR3 amino acids: CASSQGRQETQYF. The CDR3 coding sequence is TGTGCCAGTAGTCAGGGGCGCCAAGAGACCCAGTACTTC.

This clonotype was picked up a small number of times. At one end the junction does not follow the germline gene, possibly because of a read error. This CDR3 is CASSYSGPAYEQYF. CDR3 sequence (DNA): TGTGCCAGCAGTTATAGCGGGCCCGCCTACGAGCAGTACTTC. The chain uses TRBV10-3 and TRBJ2-7, with 7 bases matching TRBD2. CDR3 length: 14 residues. The germline V gene encodes CDR1 ENHRY and CDR2 SYGVKD.

The genes are TRBV4-1 and TRBJ1-1, with TRBD1 matching over 7 bases. This CDR3 contains 14 residues. Trimming took 4 bases from V and 3 from J; bases not matched to a gene: 5. Germline V gene lookup returns CDR1 MGHRA and CDR2 YSYEKL. The CDR3 nucleotides are TGCGCCAGCAGCCGACGACAGGGTTACACTGAAGCTTTCTTT. This gives the protein CASSRRQGYTEAFF.

The chain recombines TRBV7-9 with TRBJ2-7; 9 bases match TRBD1. V lost 2 bases to trimming and J lost 5 bases; unmatched junction nucleotides: 7. This CDR3 has 15 amino acids. Germline V gene lookup returns CDR1 SEHNR and CDR2 FQNEAQ (reference sequence). The CDR3, as DNA: TGTGCCAGCAGCTTATCGGGACAGGGTAACCACGAGCAGTACTTC. Its protein product is CASSLSGQGNHEQYF. The complete variable domain, with remaining parts taken from reference TRBV7-9 and TRBJ2-7, reads DTGVSQNPRHKITKRGQNVTFRCDPISEHNRLYWYRQTLGQGPEFLTYFQNEAQLEKSRLLSDRFSAERPKGSFSTLEIQRTEQGDSAMYLCASSLSGQGNHEQYFGPGTRLTVT.